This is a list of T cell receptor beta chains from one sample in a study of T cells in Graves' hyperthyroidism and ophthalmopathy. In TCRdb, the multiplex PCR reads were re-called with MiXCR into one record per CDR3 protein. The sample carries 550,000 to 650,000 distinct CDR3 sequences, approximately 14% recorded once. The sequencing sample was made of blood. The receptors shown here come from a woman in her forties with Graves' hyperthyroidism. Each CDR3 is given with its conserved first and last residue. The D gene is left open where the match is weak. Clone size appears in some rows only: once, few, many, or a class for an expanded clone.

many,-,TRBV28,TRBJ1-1,TGTGCCAGCAGTTTAGGCACCAGGGAGCAAGCTTTCTTT,CASSLGTREQAFF
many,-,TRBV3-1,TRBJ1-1,TGTGCCAGCAGCAGACGAGAAGGGGTGGGGAACACTGAAGCTTTCTTT,CASSRREGVGNTEAFF
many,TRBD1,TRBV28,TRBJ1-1,TGTGCCGCCTACCGAACAGGGGGCACTGAAGCTTTCTTT,CAAYRTGGTEAFF
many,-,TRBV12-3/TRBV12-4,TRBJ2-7,TGTGCCAGCAGTTTAAGGGGAGTGCAAGCCGGCTACGAGCAGTACTTC,CASSLRGVQAGYEQYF
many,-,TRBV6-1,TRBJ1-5,TGTGCCAGCAGTGATACCCAGGCCAGGAAGAATCAGCCCCAGCATTTT,CASSDTQARKNQPQHF
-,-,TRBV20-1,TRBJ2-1,TGCAGTGCTAGAACCCGGGCGGCGTACTACAATGAGCAGTTCTTC,CSARTRAAYYNEQFF
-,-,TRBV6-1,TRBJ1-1,TGTGCCAGCAGTGAAGCCTGGACAGTGGATATTGTTGAAGCTTTCTTT,CASSEAWTVDIVEAFF
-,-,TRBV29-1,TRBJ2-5,TGCAGCGTTGAAGGAAGGGGGGGGGCCCAAGGGACCCAGTACTTC,CSVEGRGGAQGTQYF
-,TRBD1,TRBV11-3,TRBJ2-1,TGTGCCAGCAGCTTTCCCGGGACAGGGAACAATGAGCAGTTCTTC,CASSFPGTGNNEQFF
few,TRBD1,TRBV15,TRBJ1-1,TGTGCCACCAGCAGCAACAGGGGGATGAACACTGAAGCTTTCTTT,CATSSNRGMNTEAFF
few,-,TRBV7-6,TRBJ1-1,TGTGCCAGCAGCTTAACGCGGATTACTGAAGCTTTCTTT,CASSLTRITEAFF
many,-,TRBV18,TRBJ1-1,TGTGCCAGCTCACCACTCATGAACACTGAAGCTTTCTTT,CASSPLMNTEAFF
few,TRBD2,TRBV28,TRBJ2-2,TGTGCCAGCAGACCCATACGACTAGCGGGAGTTCGGGGCACCGGGGAGCTGTTTTTT,CASRPIRLAGVRGTGELFF
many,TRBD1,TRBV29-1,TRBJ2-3,TGCAGCGCCCCGGGACAGGCCGACACGGGGACGCAGTATTTT,CSAPGQADTGTQYF
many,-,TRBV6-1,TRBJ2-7,TGTGCCAGCAGCCCAACAGTCTACTACGAGCAGTACTTC,CASSPTVYYEQYF
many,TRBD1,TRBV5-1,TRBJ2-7,TGCGCCAGCAGCGGGGGACAGGGTCCCTACGAGCAGTACTTC,CASSGGQGPYEQYF
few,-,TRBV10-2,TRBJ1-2,TGCGCCAGCAGTGAGTCGTTACGGGGCGTTGGCTATGGCTACACCTTC,CASSESLRGVGYGYTF
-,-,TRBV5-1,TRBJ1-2,TGCGCCAGCACCCTCCTGTCCGGGGGGACGGGCTATGGCTACACCTTC,CASTLLSGGTGYGYTF
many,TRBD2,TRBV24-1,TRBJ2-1,TGTGCCACCAGTGATTTGCTAGCGGGAGTCAATGAGCAGTTCTTC,CATSDLLAGVNEQFF
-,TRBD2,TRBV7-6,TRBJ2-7,TGTGCCAGCAGCTTAGGACCAGCGGGGGGGGGCTCCTACGAGCAGTACTTC,CASSLGPAGGGSYEQYF
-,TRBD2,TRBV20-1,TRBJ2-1,TGCAGTGCTAGTATCCTAGCGGGAGTCCTTGAGCAGTTCTTC,CSASILAGVLEQFF
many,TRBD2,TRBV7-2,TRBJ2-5,TGTGCCAGCAGCCAAGGACTAGCGGGGATAGTGCAAGAGACCCAGTACTTC,CASSQGLAGIVQETQYF
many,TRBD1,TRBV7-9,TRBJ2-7,TGTGCCAGCAGCCCCCGGACAGGGCTCCACGAGCAGTACTTC,CASSPRTGLHEQYF
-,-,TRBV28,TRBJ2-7,TGTGCCAGCCTCGGAGGGAAGGGCGAGCAGTACTTC,CASLGGKGEQYF
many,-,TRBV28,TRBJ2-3,TGTGCCAGCACACCCACCGGAGGGGTGGATACGCAGTATTTT,CASTPTGGVDTQYF
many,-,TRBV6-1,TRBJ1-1,TGTGCCAGCAGTGAATACGGCAGGGGGAACACTGAAGCTTTCTTT,CASSEYGRGNTEAFF
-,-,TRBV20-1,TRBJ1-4,TGCAGTGCTAGCCCGGGCAGGGTTGGGGAAAAACTGTTTTTT,CSASPGRVGEKLFF
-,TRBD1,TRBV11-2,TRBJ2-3,TGTGCCAGCAGCTTAGGGGGACAGGGGGTCGGTGGCACAGATACGCAGTATTTT,CASSLGGQGVGGTDTQYF
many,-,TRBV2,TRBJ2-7,TGTGCCAGCAGTGGGAGTTCTGGCGAGCAGTACTTC,CASSGSSGEQYF
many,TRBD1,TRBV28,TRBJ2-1,TGTGCCAGCAGTCAACAGGGGGCTACCTACAATGAGCAGTTCTTC,CASSQQGATYNEQFF
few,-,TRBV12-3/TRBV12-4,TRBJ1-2,TGTGCCAGCAGTTTGAGTGCCTCTAACTATGGCTACACCTTC,CASSLSASNYGYTF
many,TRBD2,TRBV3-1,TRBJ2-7,TGTGCCAGCAGCCAGGAGGGACTAGCGGGTGGAGAGCAGTACTTC,CASSQEGLAGGEQYF
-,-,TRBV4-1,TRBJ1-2,TGCGCCAGCAGCCAAGAGCAGGGCAGCAGCTACACCTTC,CASSQEQGSSYTF
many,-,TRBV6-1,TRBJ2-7,TGTGCCAGCAGTCACCCCGGACGGTTCGAGCAGTACTTC,CASSHPGRFEQYF
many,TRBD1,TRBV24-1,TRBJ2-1,TGTGCCACCAGTGGCCGAGCTTCGACAGGGAACGGTAGGAATGAGCAGTTCTTC,CATSGRASTGNGRNEQFF
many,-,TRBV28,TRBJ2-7,TGTGCCAGCAGGCGTGAAGAGGTACGCTCCTACGAGCAGTACTTC,CASRREEVRSYEQYF
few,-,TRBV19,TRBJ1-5,TGTGCCAGTAGAAGATCGGGCAATCAGCCCCAGCATTTT,CASRRSGNQPQHF
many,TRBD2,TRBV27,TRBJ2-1,TGTGCCAGCAGTAGCCGGGGGGTTGGCTACAATGAGCAGTTCTTC,CASSSRGVGYNEQFF
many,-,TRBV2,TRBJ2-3,TGTGCCAGCAGTGGAGGGGGAACTAGCACAGATACGCAGTATTTT,CASSGGGTSTDTQYF
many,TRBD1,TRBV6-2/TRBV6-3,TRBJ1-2,TGTGCCAGTATGACAGGGGATGCCTACACCTTC,CASMTGDAYTF
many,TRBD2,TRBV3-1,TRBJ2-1,TGTGCCAGCAGCGGGGGGCTAGCGGGAGCCAATGAGCAGTTCTTC,CASSGGLAGANEQFF
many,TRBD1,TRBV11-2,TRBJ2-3,TGTGCCAGCAGCACACGGACAGGTTGGCCGACAGATACGCAGTATTTT,CASSTRTGWPTDTQYF
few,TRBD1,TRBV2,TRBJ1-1,TGTGCCAGCAGTGCACCTGTGGGACAGATGAACACTGAAGCTTTCTTT,CASSAPVGQMNTEAFF
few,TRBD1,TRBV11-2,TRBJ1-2,TGTGCCAGCAGCTTCAGCGCGACAGGGGGATATGGCTACACCTTC,CASSFSATGGYGYTF
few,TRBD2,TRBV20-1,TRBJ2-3,TGCAGTGCTAGATCCGGACTAGCGGGAGTGACAGATACGCAGTATTTT,CSARSGLAGVTDTQYF
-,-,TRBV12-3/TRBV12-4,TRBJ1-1,TGTGCCAGCAGTGTAACAGGGCCCACTGAAGCTTTCTTT,CASSVTGPTEAFF
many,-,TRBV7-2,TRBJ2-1,TGTGCCAGCACCTTTGGGGGATGGTCCTACAATGAGCAGTTCTTC,CASTFGGWSYNEQFF
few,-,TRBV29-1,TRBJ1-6,TGCAGCGTTGGAGCAGTTGAATCCTATAATTCACCCCTCCACTTT,CSVGAVESYNSPLHF
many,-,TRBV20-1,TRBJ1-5,TGCAGTGCTAGTGACAGCCTATATAGCAATCAGCCCCAGCATTTT,CSASDSLYSNQPQHF
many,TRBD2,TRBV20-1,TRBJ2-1,TGCAGTGCTAGACCGCGACTAGCGGAACATGAGGATGAGCAGTTCTTC,CSARPRLAEHEDEQFF
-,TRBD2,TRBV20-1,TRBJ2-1,TGCAGTGGTTATCGGGCTAGCGGGGACCGCTACAATGAGCAGTTCTTC,CSGYRASGDRYNEQFF
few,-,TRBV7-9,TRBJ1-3,TGTGCCAGCAGCGTATCCGGAAACACCATATATTTT,CASSVSGNTIYF
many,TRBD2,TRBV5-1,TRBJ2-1,TGCGCCAGCAGCTTGGCGGGGACTAGCAAGGGTGAGCAGTTCTTC,CASSLAGTSKGEQFF
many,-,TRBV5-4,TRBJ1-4,TGTGCCAGCAGCTCTTCGGGGAATGAAAAACTGTTTTTT,CASSSSGNEKLFF
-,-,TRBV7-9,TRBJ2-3,TGTGCCAGCAACTTAGCGAGGCAAGTCACAGATACGCAGTATTTT,CASNLARQVTDTQYF
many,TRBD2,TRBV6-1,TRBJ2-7,TGTGCCAGCAGTGCCGGGACTAGCGGAAGAGCCTACGAGCAGTACTTC,CASSAGTSGRAYEQYF
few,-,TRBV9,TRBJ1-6,TGTGCCAGCAGCGTAGGGGGACCCCTCCACTTT,CASSVGGPLHF
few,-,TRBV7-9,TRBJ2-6,TGTGCCAGCAGCTTAAAGCAGGGGAAGACCTCTGGGGCCAACGTCCTGACTTTC,CASSLKQGKTSGANVLTF
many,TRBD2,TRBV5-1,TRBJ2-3,TGCGCCAGCAGCTCCCCGTGGGGTAGTGCGGGAGAAGGAACAGATACGCAGTATTTT,CASSSPWGSAGEGTDTQYF
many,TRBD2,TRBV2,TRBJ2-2,TGTGCCAGCAGTTCTACTAGCGGGAGGACGGGCGGGGAGCTGTTTTTT,CASSSTSGRTGGELFF